This T cell receptor beta chain was obtained from a study of blood T cell repertoires in COVID-19. Across the whole study: Italy, Spain and the United States were the sources of the convalescent and acute COVID-19 samples. PBMCs, B-cell-depleted T cells, or T cells provided the cDNA or gDNA that made up the material.

From germline, CDR1 is SGDLS and CDR2 YYNGEE. The CDR3 contains 15 residues. V was trimmed by 1 base and J by 0 bases, leaving 7 bases between them. Study processing details: Reference gene primer amplification yielded estimated nucleated cell counts. Some clones are missing from TCRdb's copy, which holds only in-frame ones; the method was immunoSEQ multiplex PCR. V, J and clone size reflect that table, while D and trimming were determined from the DNA. The data contain approximately 90,000 clones, approximately 80% of them singletons. The TCR originated in an elderly woman with acute or convalescent COVID-19. The sample consisted of peripheral blood. The V and J genes are TRBV9 and TRBJ2-2; possibly TRBD2 for D (6 bases). The CDR3 loop reads CASSVRTTNTGELFF. The CDR3 DNA is TGTGCCAGCAGCGTAAGGACTACGAACACCGGGGAGCTGTTTTTT.